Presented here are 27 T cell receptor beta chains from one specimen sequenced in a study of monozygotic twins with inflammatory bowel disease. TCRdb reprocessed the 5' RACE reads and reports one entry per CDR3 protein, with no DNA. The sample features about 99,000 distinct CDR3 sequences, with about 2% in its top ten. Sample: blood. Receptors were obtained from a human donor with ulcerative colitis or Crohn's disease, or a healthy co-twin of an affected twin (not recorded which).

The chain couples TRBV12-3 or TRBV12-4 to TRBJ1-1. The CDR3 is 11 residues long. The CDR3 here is CASVQDTEAFF.

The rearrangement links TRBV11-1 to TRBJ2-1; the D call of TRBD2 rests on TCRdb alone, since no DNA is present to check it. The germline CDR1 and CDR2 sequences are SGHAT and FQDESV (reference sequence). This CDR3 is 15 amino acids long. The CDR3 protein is CASSFLAGGRNEQFF.

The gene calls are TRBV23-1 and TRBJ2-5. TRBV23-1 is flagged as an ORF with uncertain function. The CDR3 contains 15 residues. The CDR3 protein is CASSRGLNSQETQYF.

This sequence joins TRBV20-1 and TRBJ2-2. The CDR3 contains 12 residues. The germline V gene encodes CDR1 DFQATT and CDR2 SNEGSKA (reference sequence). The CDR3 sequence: CSAPFYAGELFF.

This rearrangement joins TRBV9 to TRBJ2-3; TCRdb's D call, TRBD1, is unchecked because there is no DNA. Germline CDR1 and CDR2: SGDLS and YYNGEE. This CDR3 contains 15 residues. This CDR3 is CASSVALAGARTQYF.

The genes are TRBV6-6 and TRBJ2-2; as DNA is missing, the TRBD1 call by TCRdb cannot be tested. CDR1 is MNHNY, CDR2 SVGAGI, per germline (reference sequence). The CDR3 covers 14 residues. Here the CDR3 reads CASSPDRDTGELFF.

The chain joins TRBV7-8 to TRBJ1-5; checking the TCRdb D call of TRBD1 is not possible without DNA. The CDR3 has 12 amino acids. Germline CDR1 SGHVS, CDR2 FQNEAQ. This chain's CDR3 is CASSLAGRPQHF.

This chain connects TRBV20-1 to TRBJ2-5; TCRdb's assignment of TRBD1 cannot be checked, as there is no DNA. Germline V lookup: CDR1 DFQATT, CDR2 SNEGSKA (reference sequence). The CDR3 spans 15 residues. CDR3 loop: CSARAGTGAEKTQYF.

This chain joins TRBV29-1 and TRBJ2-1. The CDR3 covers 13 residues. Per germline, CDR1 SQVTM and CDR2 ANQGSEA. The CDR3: CSGRFDPHFKQFF.

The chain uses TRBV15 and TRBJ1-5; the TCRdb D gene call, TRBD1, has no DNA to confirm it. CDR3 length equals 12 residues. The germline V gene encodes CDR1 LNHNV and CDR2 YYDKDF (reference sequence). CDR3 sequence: CATKVGDQPQHF.

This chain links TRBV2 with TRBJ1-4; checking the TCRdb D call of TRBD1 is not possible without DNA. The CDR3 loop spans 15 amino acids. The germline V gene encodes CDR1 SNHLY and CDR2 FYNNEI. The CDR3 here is CASSYTGGSWEKLFF.

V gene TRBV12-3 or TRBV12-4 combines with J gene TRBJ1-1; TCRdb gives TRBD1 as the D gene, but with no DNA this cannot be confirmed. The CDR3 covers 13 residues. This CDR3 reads CASSHRENTEAFF.

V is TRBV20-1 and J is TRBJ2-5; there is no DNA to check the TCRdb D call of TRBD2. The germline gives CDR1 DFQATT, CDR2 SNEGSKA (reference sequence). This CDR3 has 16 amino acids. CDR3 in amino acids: CSARDLASGVQETQYF.

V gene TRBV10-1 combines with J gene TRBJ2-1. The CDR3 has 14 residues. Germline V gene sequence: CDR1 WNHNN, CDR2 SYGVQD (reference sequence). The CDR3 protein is CASSSQTGYNEQFF.

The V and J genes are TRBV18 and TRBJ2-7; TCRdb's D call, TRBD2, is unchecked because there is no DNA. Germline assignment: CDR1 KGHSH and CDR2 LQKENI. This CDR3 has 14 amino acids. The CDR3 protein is CASSLAREGYEQYF.

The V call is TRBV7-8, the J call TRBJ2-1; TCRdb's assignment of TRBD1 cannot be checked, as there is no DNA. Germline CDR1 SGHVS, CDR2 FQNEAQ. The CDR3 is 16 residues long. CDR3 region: CASSLVGTGVCNEQFF.

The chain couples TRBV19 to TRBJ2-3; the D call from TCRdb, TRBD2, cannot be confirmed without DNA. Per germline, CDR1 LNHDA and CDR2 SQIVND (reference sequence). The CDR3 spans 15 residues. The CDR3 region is CASSTRSGGTDTQYF.

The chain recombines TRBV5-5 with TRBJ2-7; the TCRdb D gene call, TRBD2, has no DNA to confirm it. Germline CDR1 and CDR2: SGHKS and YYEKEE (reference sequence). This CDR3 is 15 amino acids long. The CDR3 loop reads CASSPAGTVTYEQYF.

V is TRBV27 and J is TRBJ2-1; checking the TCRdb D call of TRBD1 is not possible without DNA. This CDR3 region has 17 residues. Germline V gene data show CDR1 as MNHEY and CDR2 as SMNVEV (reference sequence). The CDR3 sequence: CASSTATGTGALRKQFF.

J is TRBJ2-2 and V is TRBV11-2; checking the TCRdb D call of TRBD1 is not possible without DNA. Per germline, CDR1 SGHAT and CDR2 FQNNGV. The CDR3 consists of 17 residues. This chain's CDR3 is CASSPRPGGVGTGELFF.

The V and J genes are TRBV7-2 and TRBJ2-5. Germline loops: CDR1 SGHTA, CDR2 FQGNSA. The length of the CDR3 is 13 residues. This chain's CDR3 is CASSPVGQETQYF.

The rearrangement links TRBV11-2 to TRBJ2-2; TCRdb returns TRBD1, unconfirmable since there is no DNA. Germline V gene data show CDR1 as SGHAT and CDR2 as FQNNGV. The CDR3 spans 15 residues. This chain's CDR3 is CASRSGTGDTGELFF.

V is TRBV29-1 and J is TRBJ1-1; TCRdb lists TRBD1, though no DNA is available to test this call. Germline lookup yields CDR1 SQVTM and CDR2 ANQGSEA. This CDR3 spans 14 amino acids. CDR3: CSVLIGGFATEAFF.

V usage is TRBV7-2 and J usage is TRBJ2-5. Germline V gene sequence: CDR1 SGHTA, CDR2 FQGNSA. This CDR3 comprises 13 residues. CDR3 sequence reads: CASSVNYAETQYF.

The chain's CDR3 is CASSYRTSGANSYNEQFF. The chain employs TRBV6-5 and TRBJ2-1; TCRdb outputs TRBD2, but without DNA this stays unchecked. The CDR3 covers 18 residues. Germline V CDR1 and CDR2: MNHEY, SVGAGI.

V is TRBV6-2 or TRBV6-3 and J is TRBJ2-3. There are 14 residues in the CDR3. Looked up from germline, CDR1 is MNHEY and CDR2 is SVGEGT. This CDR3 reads CASTGRSSTDTQYF.

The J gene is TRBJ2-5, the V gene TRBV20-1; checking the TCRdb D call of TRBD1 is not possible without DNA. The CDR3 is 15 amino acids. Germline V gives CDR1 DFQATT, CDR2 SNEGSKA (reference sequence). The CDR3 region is CSARDLDRVVWTQYF.